This entry describes one T cell receptor (beta chain). The antigen is unknown. This sample is part of a study of T cells after yellow fever vaccination. Whole-study results and caveats: Peak timing came faster in the weaker secondary response, day 5 versus 15. At approximately 96% for CD4 and approximately 88% for CD8, most primary-vaccination clones showed up again after the booster.

TCRdb used MiXCR to reprocess the 5' RACE reads, holding one entry per CDR3 protein. The table includes about 550,000 distinct CDR3 sequences, 15% to 20% detected once. The germline V gene encodes CDR1 KGHSH and CDR2 LQKENI. The CDR3 extends over 15 amino acids. The trim removed 2 bases at V and 0 bases at J, leaving 4 bases unmatched. The material was PBMCs, obtained 15 days after the yellow fever booster vaccination. The chain couples TRBV18 to TRBJ2-7, with 7 bases that match TRBD2. This TCR was recovered from a man aged 25 to 45 who received the YFV17D yellow fever vaccine. CDR3 DNA sequence: TGTGCCAGCTCACCATCTAGCGGAGGCTCCTACGAGCAGTACTTC. Its protein is CASSPSSGGSYEQYF.